This T cell receptor (beta chain) derives from a study of a mutant IDH1 vaccine in newly diagnosed glioma. Study as a whole: Previous treatment comprised radiotherapy, temozolomide, or both, mostly both. Findings and caveats of the study: Pseudoprogression apparently lacked any relation to changes in top peripheral T cell clonotypes.

Documented time point: baseline, week 1 (first vaccination visit). The treatment is: pre-vaccination baseline after standard-of-care therapy. On this clone: Its specificity is not known.

The CDR3 is 18 residues long. The germline CDR1 and CDR2 sequences are PRHDT and FYEKMQ (reference sequence). J was trimmed by 4 bases and V by 0 bases; bases with no gene match: 8. Measured with immunoSEQ multiplex PCR; TCRdb has only the in-frame clones, and not every one. The sample lists tens of thousands of clones, approximately 80% occurring once. The clonotype originates from a man between 25 and 39 years old with glioma. The V call is TRBV13, the J call TRBJ2-2; the match to TRBD2 covers 10 bases. The sequencing here drew on PBMCs, taken from a glioma patient treated with radiotherapy, temozolomide or both. CDR3 loop: CASSLGPSGGLSTGELFF. CDR3 nucleotides: TGTGCCAGCAGCTTAGGCCCTAGCGGGGGTTTGAGCACCGGGGAGCTGTTTTTT.